These 15 T cell receptor beta chains originate from one sample sequenced in a study of CXCR3-negative and CXCR3-positive naive CD8 T cells. Via 5' RACE with UMI labels, TRB cDNA libraries were prepared. One entry per CDR3 protein, without DNA, is what TCRdb gives after re-calling the 5' RACE reads. The sample's table shows roughly 86,000 distinct CDR3 sequences. Sequencing was carried out using naive CXCR3- CD8+ T cells from blood. The subset: CD45RO-CCR7+CD27+CD95- naive CD8+ T cells lacking CXCR3 (TNR3-). The receptors were gathered from a human donor in good health. Some clones in this sample may be carry-over from other donors' samples.

The rearrangement uses TRBV29-1 and TRBJ2-7; the TRBD1 assignment by TCRdb is unverifiable without DNA. Looked up from germline, CDR1 is SQVTM and CDR2 is ANQGSEA. The CDR3 runs 14 residues. CDR3 residues: CSVEGQGVAYEQYF.

The chain uses TRBV5-4 and TRBJ2-1; TCRdb designates TRBD1, a call that cannot be tested without DNA. This CDR3 has 16 residues. CDR1 SGHNT and CDR2 YYREEE come from the germline V gene (reference sequence). The CDR3: CASSLIGTGVVNEQFF.

The rearrangement uses TRBV10-3 and TRBJ2-1; TCRdb gives TRBD2 as the D gene, but with no DNA this cannot be confirmed. The CDR3 contains 14 residues. Germline V gene data show CDR1 as ENHRY and CDR2 as SYGVKD. CDR3 amino acids: CAISTSGGVNEQFF.

The CDR3 spells CASMRQGIQETQYF. The gene calls are TRBV23-1 and TRBJ2-5; checking the TCRdb D call of TRBD1 is not possible without DNA. TRBV23-1 is flagged as an ORF with uncertain function. CDR3 length: 14 residues.

This chain uses TRBV3-1 with TRBJ1-2; the TRBD1 assignment by TCRdb is unverifiable without DNA. Germline V lookup: CDR1 LGHDT, CDR2 YNNKEL (reference sequence). The CDR3 loop spans 17 amino acids. The CDR3 region is CASSHWGQGDMDYGYTF.

The gene calls are TRBV5-1 and TRBJ2-1. There are 15 residues in the CDR3. The germline V gene has CDR1 SGHRS and CDR2 YFSETQ. The CDR3 reads CASSLGQSSYNEQFF.

The chain couples TRBV6-1 to TRBJ2-1; with no DNA, the TCRdb D assignment of TRBD2 cannot be verified. The V gene's germline CDR1 is MNHNS and CDR2 SASEGT. The CDR3 covers 15 residues. The CDR3 spells CASRVLAGGDNEQFF.

The rearrangement uses TRBV12-3 or TRBV12-4 and TRBJ2-5. CDR3 size: 14 residues. The CDR3 is CASSLFAVRETQYF.

CDR3: CASSQGRTSYEQYF. The chain carries TRBV3-1 and TRBJ2-7. This CDR3 has 14 residues. Germline V gene data show CDR1 as LGHDT and CDR2 as YNNKEL (reference sequence).

The CDR3 region is CSARAVSVETQYF. V usage is TRBV20-1 and J usage is TRBJ2-5; the TRBD2 assignment by TCRdb is unverifiable without DNA. The CDR3 has 13 amino acids. CDR1 is DFQATT and CDR2 is SNEGSKA in the germline V gene (reference sequence).

CDR3 sequence: CATGYHNEQFF. J is TRBJ2-1 and V is TRBV6-2 or TRBV6-3. The CDR3 runs 11 residues. Germline V gene data show CDR1 as MNHEY and CDR2 as SVGEGT.

This CDR3 is CASSLVLGDLSQETQYF. The chain uses TRBV7-8 and TRBJ2-5; TCRdb calls TRBD2, which cannot be checked without DNA. The CDR3 covers 17 residues. Per the germline V gene, CDR1 is SGHVS and CDR2 is FQNEAQ.

The V and J genes are TRBV6-6 and TRBJ2-1; as DNA is missing, the TRBD1 call by TCRdb cannot be tested. Germline V gives CDR1 MNHNY, CDR2 SVGAGI (reference sequence). The CDR3 totals 18 residues. The CDR3 here is CASSYSTPGGEAYNEQFF.

This rearrangement joins TRBV7-2 to TRBJ2-3; TCRdb's assignment of TRBD1 cannot be checked, as there is no DNA. Per the germline V gene, CDR1 is SGHTA and CDR2 is FQGNSA. This CDR3 is built from 14 residues. The CDR3 sequence: CASSPGWGTDTQYF.

The genes are TRBV6-1 and TRBJ2-2. Germline-derived CDR1 and CDR2 are MNHNS and SASEGT. The CDR3 is 12 residues long. CDR3 loop: CASSEVGGELFF.